The sample holds a few counts of the clone carrying this TCR beta chain. Its antigen is unknown. Coverage ceases 3 residues before the CDR3 finishes, and the germline J gene fills in the end. This sample stems from a study of T cell clonality in common variable immunodeficiency. Study-wide findings and caveats: Common variable immunodeficiency TCR beta sequences reportedly had fewer deletions and N-nucleotide insertions.

Sequenced by immunoSEQ multiplex PCR; TCRdb stores in-frame clones only, minus some. The sample includes fewer than 30,000 clones, none of them occurring once. The CDR3 totals 15 residues. Trimming pared 0 bases from V and 5 bases from J, leaving 11 bases between. The germline V gene encodes CDR1 SGHRS and CDR2 YFSETQ. This TCR was sampled from a human donor with common variable immunodeficiency. The specimen sequenced was peripheral blood mononuclear cells. This rearrangement joins TRBV5-1 to TRBJ1-4; D may be TRBD1 (6 bases). The sequenced part of the CDR3 DNA is TGCGCCAGCAGCTTGGAGGGGGTGAAGAATGAAAAA. Protein: CASSLEGVKNEK. The full CDR3 protein reads CASSLEGVKNEKLFF.